This T cell receptor (beta chain) was sequenced in a study of control samples from healthy donors and cancer patients. Sequencing used immunoSEQ multiplex PCR; TCRdb keeps in-frame clones, though not all of them. This table has some 64,000 clones, 90% appearing once. This sequence originates from a woman between 50 and 59 years old with colorectal cancer. The sample was PBMCs.

CDR3: CASSQVGGRGLNLKNTEAFF. Here the CDR3 DNA reads TGTGCCAGCAGCCAGGTGGGGGGGCGAGGTTTAAACTTGAAGAACACTGAAGCTTTCTTT. The rearrangement joins TRBV28 to TRBJ1-1; possible D gene TRBD1, 6 bases. Germline lookup yields CDR1 MDHEN and CDR2 SYDVKM. This CDR3 spans 20 amino acids. Trimming stripped 6 bases from V and 1 base from J, with 30 bases between.